The rows below give T cell receptor beta chains drawn from one sample of a study of a mutant IDH1 vaccine in newly diagnosed glioma. TCRdb's table, derived via immunoSEQ multiplex PCR, lists solely in-frame clones and lacks some. The sample contains 50,000 or so clones, 86% of which appear only once. The source material was PBMCs, sampled from a glioma patient treated with radiotherapy, temozolomide or both. The receptor set was obtained from a man aged 35 to 55 with glioma. CDR3s include the opening cysteine and the closing phenylalanine or tryptophan. A D gene is named only where the DNA matches it firmly. Size is omitted from some rows. Given values are once, few, many or a class for expanded clones.

TRBV18	TRBJ2-2	NA	few	CASSPRASSFPGELFF	TGTGCCAGCTCACCCCGGGCATCCTCGTTCCCCGGGGAGCTGTTTTTT
TRBV9	TRBJ2-2	TRBD2	NA	CASRSGTSGMNTGELFF	TGTGCCAGCAGGTCCGGGACTAGCGGGATGAACACCGGGGAGCTGTTTTTT
TRBV29-1	TRBJ1-2	TRBD1	NA	CSVGQGGYTF	TGCAGCGTGGGACAGGGAGGCTACACCTTC
TRBV7-8	TRBJ1-1	NA	NA	CASSYSGVGPDNTEAFF	TGTGCCAGCAGCTATAGCGGTGTTGGGCCGGATAACACTGAAGCTTTCTTT
TRBV7-6	TRBJ2-5	TRBD2	NA	CASSLAGGQETQYF	TGTGCCAGCAGCTTAGCGGGAGGGCAAGAGACCCAGTACTTC
TRBV27	TRBJ2-7	NA	NA	CASSLSSTYEQYF	TGTGCCAGCAGTTTATCTTCCACCTACGAGCAGTACTTC
TRBV7-3	TRBJ2-1	TRBD2	once	CASSPGLAGAYNEQFF	TGTGCCAGCAGCCCAGGACTAGCGGGAGCTTACAATGAGCAGTTCTTC
TRBV7-2	TRBJ1-2	NA	NA	CASSLVGGDYGYTF	TGTGCCAGCAGCTTAGTTGGGGGAGATTATGGCTACACCTTC
TRBV10-3	TRBJ2-7	TRBD1	NA	CAIRTPTGAHEQYF	TGTGCCATCAGAACCCCGACAGGGGCCCACGAGCAGTACTTC
TRBV19	TRBJ1-1	TRBD1	NA	CASSQAGQEVEAFF	TGTGCCAGTAGTCAGGCCGGACAGGAGGTTGAAGCTTTCTTT
TRBV11-2	TRBJ2-7	NA	NA	CASSLHQGTNYEQYF	TGTGCCAGCAGCCTCCACCAGGGGACTAACTACGAGCAGTACTTC
TRBV6-5	TRBJ2-1	NA	NA	CASSYSRGNEQFF	TGTGCCAGCAGTTACAGTAGAGGTAATGAGCAGTTCTTC
TRBV11-2	TRBJ1-1	TRBD1	NA	CASSLSPRDSEAFF	TGTGCCAGCAGCTTATCCCCGAGGGACAGTGAAGCTTTCTTT
TRBV11-2	TRBJ2-3	NA	NA	CASSSFISRATDTQYF	TGTGCCAGCAGCTCCTTCATCTCACGGGCCACAGATACGCAGTATTTT
TRBV5-6	TRBJ2-7	NA	NA	CASSLYTSLSYEQYF	TGTGCCAGCAGCTTGTACACATCGCTCTCCTACGAGCAGTACTTC
TRBV25-1	TRBJ2-5	NA	NA	CASSEIYGVQETQYF	TGTGCCAGCAGTGAAATTTACGGGGTCCAAGAGACCCAGTACTTC
TRBV5-4	TRBJ2-7	NA	NA	CASSPTNPYEQYF	TGTGCCAGCAGCCCAACGAATCCCTACGAGCAGTACTTC
TRBV5-1	TRBJ1-1	NA	NA	CASSIGFRGVGTEAFF	TGCGCCAGCAGCATCGGTTTTCGGGGGGTAGGCACTGAAGCTTTCTTT
TRBV29-1	TRBJ2-7	NA	once	CSVAFRPGSMYEQYF	TGCAGCGTTGCCTTTCGCCCCGGGTCAATGTACGAGCAGTACTTC
TRBV29-1	TRBJ2-3	TRBD1	NA	CSSSGTGGSDTQYF	TGCAGCTCGTCCGGGACAGGGGGATCAGATACGCAGTATTTT
TRBV18	TRBJ1-2	NA	NA	CASSQRQNNNYGYTF	TGTGCCAGCTCCCAAAGACAGAACAATAACTATGGCTACACCTTC
TRBV11-2	TRBJ1-1	NA	NA	CASSLMYGGTEAFF	TGTGCCAGCAGCTTAATGTATGGGGGGACTGAAGCTTTCTTT
TRBV6-5	TRBJ2-4	NA	once	CASSPGANIGNIQYF	TGTGCCAGCAGTCCAGGGGCAAATATAGGAAACATTCAGTACTTC
TRBV4-1	TRBJ1-3	NA	NA	CASSQGRVVLGNTIYF	TGCGCCAGCAGCCAAGGGAGGGTGGTGTTAGGAAACACCATATATTTT
TRBV11-2	TRBJ1-1	NA	NA	CASSFGQGAAFF	TGTGCCAGCAGCTTCGGACAAGGGGCGGCTTTCTTT
TRBV5-4	TRBJ1-2	NA	NA	CASSMGGVNYGYTF	TGTGCCAGCAGCATGGGGGGAGTTAACTATGGCTACACCTTC
TRBV5-8	TRBJ2-3	NA	few	CASSLRPYTDTQYF	TGTGCCAGCAGCCTTAGGCCCTACACAGATACGCAGTATTTT
TRBV6-1	TRBJ1-4	TRBD1	NA	CASRGDRGTEKLFF	TGTGCCAGCAGGGGGGACAGGGGGACGGAGAAACTGTTTTTT
TRBV6-5	TRBJ2-6	TRBD2	once	CASSYSGGAGANVLTF	TGTGCCAGCAGTTACTCCGGGGGGGCTGGGGCCAACGTCCTGACTTTC
TRBV7-2	TRBJ2-5	TRBD2	NA	CATQRASGTLRGETQYF	TGTGCCACCCAGAGGGCTAGCGGGACCCTTAGGGGAGAGACCCAGTACTTC
TRBV28	TRBJ2-6	TRBD2	NA	CASHGGGSGANVLTF	TGTGCCAGCCATGGGGGGGGCTCTGGGGCCAACGTCCTGACTTTC
TRBV7-2	TRBJ2-5	NA	NA	CASSLRLAEETQYF	TGTGCCAGCAGCTTACGTCTAGCAGAAGAGACCCAGTACTTC
TRBV2	TRBJ2-3	TRBD2	NA	CASNRLAGYTDTQYF	TGTGCCAGCAATAGACTAGCGGGGTACACAGATACGCAGTATTTT
TRBV7-9	TRBJ2-7	TRBD2	few	CASSPLAGLEYEQYF	TGTGCCAGCAGCCCCCTAGCGGGTCTTGAATACGAGCAGTACTTC
TRBV5-4	TRBJ1-1	NA	NA	CASSLRFGGTVNTEAFF	TGTGCCAGCAGCTTGCGGTTTGGAGGGACCGTGAACACTGAAGCTTTCTTT
TRBV5-5	TRBJ2-7	NA	NA	CASSEGPGAYEQYF	TGTGCCAGCAGTGAGGGCCCAGGGGCCTACGAGCAGTACTTC
TRBV18	TRBJ1-2	NA	NA	CASSPLRENYGYTF	TGTGCCAGCTCACCCCTCAGGGAAAACTATGGCTACACCTTC
TRBV11-2	TRBJ2-7	NA	NA	CASTSTGHYEQYF	TGTGCCAGCACCTCGACAGGCCACTACGAGCAGTACTTC
TRBV27	TRBJ2-7	NA	NA	CASSLSGRWAYEQYF	TGTGCCAGCAGTTTATCGGGGCGGTGGGCCTACGAGCAGTACTTC
TRBV29-1	TRBJ2-3	NA	NA	CSVRGGSTDTQYF	TGCAGCGTCAGGGGGGGATCGACAGATACGCAGTATTTT
TRBV19	TRBJ1-4	NA	NA	CASAHRGLFEKLFF	TGTGCCAGTGCCCATCGAGGTCTTTTTGAAAAACTGTTTTTT
TRBV18	TRBJ1-5	NA	few	CASSPMEGRTDQPQHF	TGTGCCAGCTCACCAATGGAGGGGCGGACGGACCAGCCCCAGCATTTT
TRBV9	TRBJ2-3	NA	NA	CASSVDGRSSTDTQYF	TGTGCCAGCAGCGTAGACGGCAGGTCTAGCACAGATACGCAGTATTTT
TRBV2	TRBJ2-1	NA	NA	CASSGLYNEQFF	TGTGCCAGCTCCGGACTCTACAATGAGCAGTTCTTC
TRBV6-5	TRBJ2-3	NA	once	CASRTRVEVTDTQYF	TGTGCCAGCAGGACTAGGGTAGAGGTGACAGATACGCAGTATTTT
TRBV6-5	TRBJ2-5	NA	NA	CASSPPRSQETQYF	TGTGCCAGCAGTCCTCCGCGAAGCCAAGAGACCCAGTACTTC
TRBV7-9	TRBJ2-4	NA	NA	CASSSPNQGGSLPKNIQYF	TGTGCCAGCAGCTCGCCGAACCAGGGCGGGTCGTTGCCCAAAAACATTCAGTACTTC
TRBV4-2	TRBJ2-2	TRBD2	NA	CASSQEGGRTGELFF	TGTGCCAGCAGCCAAGAAGGCGGGAGGACCGGGGAGCTGTTTTTT
TRBV7-3	TRBJ2-1	TRBD2	NA	CASSREGAVANEQFF	TGTGCCAGCAGCCGGGAGGGAGCCGTTGCCAATGAGCAGTTCTTC
TRBV6-4	TRBJ2-2	NA	NA	CASSAHVTGTGASNTGELFF	TGTGCCAGCAGTGCACACGTGACGGGGACGGGCGCCTCGAACACCGGGGAGCTGTTTTTT
TRBV6-5	TRBJ1-5	NA	NA	CASSYREGQPQHF	TGTGCCAGCAGTTACAGGGAGGGTCAGCCCCAGCATTTT
TRBV28	TRBJ1-2	TRBD1	once	CASSFGQENYGYTF	TGTGCCAGCAGTTTCGGACAGGAGAACTATGGCTACACCTTC
TRBV5-1	TRBJ2-5	TRBD2	NA	CASSPGEAGGQETQYF	TGCGCCAGCAGCCCGGGGGAAGCGGGGGGACAAGAGACCCAGTACTTC
TRBV7-9	TRBJ1-5	NA	NA	CASSHPNQPQHF	TGTGCCAGCAGCCATCCTAATCAGCCCCAGCATTTT